This T cell receptor beta chain was recovered during a study of STAT5B mutations in CD4+ large granular lymphocyte leukemia. Across the study: Among healthy controls, a particular HLA allele went with more CDR3 'QG' motifs. The study's findings and limits: 8/27 top patient clones versus 2/35 control clones were TRBV06-family. Patient CD4-sorted repertoires stayed more clonal than healthy ones after leukemic-clone removal.

On this clone: The antigen remains undetermined.

Buffy coats from healthy blood donors served as controls. Measured with immunoSEQ multiplex PCR; TCRdb has only the in-frame clones, and not every one. The sample lists tens of thousands of clones, about four fifths seen once, with about 3.8% in the top ten. The CDR3 totals 14 residues. Germline CDR1 is LNHNV and CDR2 is YYDKDF (reference sequence). Trimming removed 4 bases from V and 1 base from J, with 10 bases in between. V gene TRBV15 combines with J gene TRBJ1-1; no reliable D call. The material sequenced was CD4+ T cells from blood buffy coats. The receptor was derived from a human donor in good health. This CDR3 is CATSIAAGNTEAFF. CDR3 coding DNA: TGTGCCACCAGCATCGCTGCAGGGAACACTGAAGCTTTCTTT. The variable domain in full, with the rest retrieved from reference TRBV15 and TRBJ1-1, is DAMVIQNPRYQVTQFGKPVTLSCSQTLNHNVMYWYQQKSSQAPKLLFHYYDKDFNNEADTPDNFQSRRPNTSFCFLDIRSPGLGDTAMYLCATSIAAGNTEAFFGQGTRLTVV.